The next 20 T cell receptor beta chains were all read from a single sample in a study of cytomegalovirus exposure and HLA in healthy donors. PCR amplification relied on 60 Vbeta primers (plus 13 Jbeta primers). Some clones are missing from TCRdb's copy, which holds only in-frame ones; the method was immunoSEQ multiplex PCR. The sample has about 200,000 clones, almost 85% seen once; the top ten hold about 2%. The sequenced material came from PBMCs. These receptor sequences come from a woman between 45 and 65 years old in good health and CMV-seronegative.

The rearrangement joins TRBV7-2 to TRBJ2-2; 7 bases agree with TRBD2. The CDR3 loop spans 14 amino acids. Germline V gives CDR1 SGHTA, CDR2 FQGNSA. The V gene end was trimmed by 6 bases and the J gene end by 3 bases; junction bases not matched to a gene: 4. The CDR3 region has the DNA TGTGCCAGCAGAGGAGGGAGGGACACCGGGGAGCTGTTTTTT. It yields the protein CASRGGRDTGELFF.

The chain employs TRBV2 and TRBJ1-1, with D unresolved. This CDR3 is built from 13 residues. Germline V gene lookup returns CDR1 SNHLY and CDR2 FYNNEI. The germline V and J ends were trimmed by 7 bases and 1 base, with 10 bases remaining between them. The CDR3 sequence: CASNGGRNTEAFF. CDR3 DNA: TGTGCCAGCAATGGCGGCCGGAACACTGAAGCTTTCTTT. Based on the CDR3 plus reference TRBV2 and TRBJ1-1, the full variable domain is EPEVTQTPSHQVTQMGQEVILRCVPISNHLYFYWYRQILGQKVEFLVSFYNNEISEKSEIFDDQFSVERPDGSNFTLKIRSTKLEDSAMYFCASNGGRNTEAFFGQGTRLTVV.

Only one count was recorded for this clone. J is TRBJ2-1 and V is TRBV6-4; the match to TRBD2 covers 7 bases. The V and J ends lost 2 bases and 6 bases, in that order; junction bases with no gene match: 1. Germline V gives CDR1 MRHNA, CDR2 SNTAGT. The CDR3 length is 13 residues. The CDR3 sequence is CASSDGTINEQFF. Written as DNA, the CDR3 is TGTGCCAGCAGTGACGGGACTATCAATGAGCAGTTCTTC.

This chain joins TRBV10-3 and TRBJ2-7, with 10 nucleotides matching TRBD1. Germline V CDR1 and CDR2: ENHRY, SYGVKD. The CDR3 length is 15 residues. The trim removed 0 bases at V and 4 bases at J, leaving 3 bases unmatched. In DNA, the CDR3 is TGTGCCATCAGTGAGTCTGGGACAGGGGTTTACGAGCAGTACTTC. Protein: CAISESGTGVYEQYF.

The rearrangement joins TRBV19 to TRBJ1-5; weak D call: TRBD1 (5 bases). The V end was cut by 3 bases, the J end by 4 bases, with 10 bases between. Per germline, CDR1 LNHDA and CDR2 SQIVND (reference sequence). The CDR3 is made up of 14 amino acids. CDR3 sequence (DNA): TGTGCCAGTAGTATGGCGGGACGAAATCAGCCCCAGCATTTT. Translating it yields CASSMAGRNQPQHF. Supplemented by reference TRBV19 and TRBJ1-5, the full variable domain reads DGGITQSPKYLFRKEGQNVTLSCEQNLNHDAMYWYRQDPGQGLRLIYYSQIVNDFQKGDIAEGYSVSREKKESFPLTVTSAQKNPTAFYLCASSMAGRNQPQHFGDGTRLSIL.

The V gene is TRBV10-3, the J gene TRBJ2-1; 12 bases are shared with TRBD2. Germline-derived CDR1 and CDR2 are ENHRY and SYGVKD. The CDR3 extends over 16 amino acids. V shed 0 bases, J shed 8 bases, and the junction held 5 bases outside the gene matches. The CDR3 here is CAISESGLAGGYEQFF. Here the CDR3 DNA reads TGTGCCATCAGTGAGTCGGGGCTAGCGGGAGGGTATGAGCAGTTCTTC.

V usage is TRBV28 and J usage is TRBJ2-3, with 8 bases fitting TRBD1. The CDR3 sequence is 15 residues long. The germline CDR1 and CDR2 sequences are MDHEN and SYDVKM. Trimming took 7 bases from V and 2 from J; bases not matched to a gene: 8. CDR3 amino acids: CASNPPGGNTDTQYF. In DNA form, the CDR3 reads TGTGCCAGCAATCCCCCAGGGGGCAACACAGATACGCAGTATTTT.

This clone has only a few counts. The chain joins TRBV10-3 to TRBJ2-5; 7 bases align to TRBD1. TRBJ2-7 matches the DNA end more closely, so the J call is doubtful. Germline V CDR1 and CDR2: ENHRY, SYGVKD. This CDR3 has 13 residues. The CDR3: CALHGDSPYEQYF. Written as DNA, the CDR3 is TGTGCCCTCCACGGGGACAGCCCTTACGAGCAGTACTTC.

For this clone: In the same sample, other DNA sequences code for this CDR3. The chain links TRBV11-2 to TRBJ1-1; D gene uncertain. Germline CDR1 SGHAT, CDR2 FQNNGV. The CDR3 loop spans 14 amino acids. V dropped 0 bases and J dropped 1 base, with 6 bases sitting between them. The CDR3 DNA reads as TGTGCCAGCAGCTTAGAGGCAGGGAACACTGAAGCTTTCTTT. It specifies CASSLEAGNTEAFF. The full variable domain, in which reference TRBV11-2 and TRBJ1-1 provide the parts outside the CDR3, is EAGVAQSPRYKIIEKRQSVAFWCNPISGHATLYWYQQILGQGPKLLIQFQNNGVVDDSQLPKDRFSAERLKGVDSTLKIQPAKLEDSAVYLCASSLEAGNTEAFFGQGTRLTVV.

This chain connects TRBV7-6 to TRBJ2-7, with 14 positions matching TRBD2. J gave up 6 bases and V 5 bases, and 6 bases lay outside the gene matches. CDR1 is SGHVS, CDR2 FNYEAQ, per germline. The CDR3 spans 15 residues. Here the CDR3 reads CASSQGLAGAVEQYF. For the CDR3, the DNA is TGTGCCAGCAGCCAGGGACTAGCGGGAGCTGTCGAGCAGTACTTC.

The chain joins TRBV7-8 to TRBJ2-4; TRBD1 is a possible D gene (6 bases). The CDR3 contains 17 residues. Trimming left V 5 bases short and J 0 bases short, with 17 bases between. The germline V gene has CDR1 SGHVS and CDR2 FQNEAQ. CDR3 nucleotides: TGTGCCAGCAGCCCCTCTCCGGACAGTCTAGCCAAAAACATTCAGTACTTC. Amino acid sequence: CASSPSPDSLAKNIQYF.

The CDR3 nucleotides read TGTGCCAGCAGGGGTGAGAGGGCTCGAGACACTGAAGCTTTCTTT. Its translation is CASRGERARDTEAFF. This chain links TRBV5-5 with TRBJ1-1; D is uncertain. Germline CDR1 reads SGHKS; CDR2 reads YYEKEE (reference sequence). V was pared by 5 bases and J by 3 bases, with 17 bases between. This CDR3 region has 15 residues.

The CDR3: CASSNSGSYETQYF. In DNA form, the CDR3 reads TGTGCCAGCAGCAATAGCGGGAGTTATGAGACCCAGTACTTC. V usage is TRBV9 and J usage is TRBJ2-5, with TRBD2 matching over 9 bases. Unmatched junction bases numbered 6, after V lost 4 bases and J lost 5 bases. In germline, CDR1 is SGDLS, CDR2 YYNGEE. The CDR3 loop spans 14 amino acids.

V and J are TRBV28 and TRBJ2-7, with TRBD2 identical over 8 bases. Germline V gives CDR1 MDHEN, CDR2 SYDVKM. V gave up 3 bases and J gave up 3 bases; unmatched junction bases: 7. This CDR3 region has 15 residues. The CDR3 reads CASSLARSGGYEQYF. In DNA, the CDR3 is TGTGCCAGCAGTTTGGCTAGAAGCGGGGGCTACGAGCAGTACTTC. The full variable domain, its missing parts supplied by reference TRBV28 and TRBJ2-7, is DVKVTQSSRYLVKRTGEKVFLECVQDMDHENMFWYRQDPGLGLRLIYFSYDVKMKEKGDIPEGYSVSREKKERFSLILESASTNQTSMYLCASSLARSGGYEQYFGPGTRLTVT.

The chain links TRBV7-9 to TRBJ1-5; 8 bases match TRBD1. V was pared by 4 bases and J by 0 bases, with 8 bases of the junction left unmatched. The CDR3 totals 17 residues. Germline V lookup: CDR1 SEHNR, CDR2 FQNEAQ (reference sequence). The CDR3 nucleotides read TGTGCCAGCAGCTCAACAAGGACAGGGCATAGCAATCAGCCCCAGCATTTT. This encodes CASSSTRTGHSNQPQHF. The full variable domain, rest sourced from reference TRBV7-9 and TRBJ1-5, is DTGVSQNPRHKITKRGQNVTFRCDPISEHNRLYWYRQTLGQGPEFLTYFQNEAQLEKSRLLSDRFSAERPKGSFSTLEIQRTEQGDSAMYLCASSSTRTGHSNQPQHFGDGTRLSIL.

J is TRBJ2-7 and V is TRBV4-2, with 8 nucleotides matching TRBD2. Trimming at V came to 0 bases and at J to 0 bases, leaving 4 bases not matched to a gene. The CDR3 has 16 amino acids. Germline V gene sequence: CDR1 LGHNA, CDR2 YNFKEQ. The DNA for the CDR3 is TGTGCCAGCAGCCAAGATCCTAGCGGGCCCTCCTACGAGCAGTACTTC. Its translation is CASSQDPSGPSYEQYF.

The genes are TRBV13 and TRBJ2-1; 9 positions agree with TRBD2. The germline gives CDR1 PRHDT, CDR2 FYEKMQ (reference sequence). V lost 3 bases and J lost 3; bases outside the gene matches: 3. The length of the CDR3 is 15 residues. CDR3 protein: CASSFSGRLYNEQFF. The CDR3 DNA follows: TGTGCCAGCAGCTTTAGCGGGAGACTCTACAATGAGCAGTTCTTC.

The chain recombines TRBV27 with TRBJ1-5, with D perhaps matching TRBD1 (5 bases). V lost 7 bases to trimming and J lost 1 base, with 11 bases between them. Germline assignment: CDR1 MNHEY and CDR2 SMNVEV (reference sequence). This CDR3 has 14 amino acids. The CDR3, as DNA: TGTGCCAGCAAAAGGACAAGCAGCAATCAGCCCCAGCATTTT. It specifies CASKRTSSNQPQHF.

A note on this clone: Other DNA sequences in this specimen translate into the identical CDR3. The rearrangement joins TRBV27 to TRBJ1-5; tentative D call: TRBD1 (6 bases). V was trimmed by 5 bases and J by 1 base, leaving 9 bases between them. CDR1 and CDR2 (germline): MNHEY, SMNVEV (reference sequence). CDR3 length equals 14 residues. DNA for the CDR3: TGTGCCAGCAGTCGTCAGGGGAGCAATCAGCCCCAGCATTTT. Amino acids: CASSRQGSNQPQHF.

The V and J genes are TRBV6-4 and TRBJ1-2; 10 nucleotides line up with TRBD1. With V trimmed by 6 bases and J by 1 base, 5 bases remained unmatched. The length of the CDR3 is 15 residues. From germline, CDR1 is MRHNA and CDR2 SNTAGT. CDR3 in amino acids: CASSPGQGNNYGYTF. The CDR3, as DNA: TGTGCCAGCAGCCCGGGACAGGGGAATAACTATGGCTACACCTTC.